Presented here are 24 T cell receptor beta chains from one specimen sequenced in a study of patients and donors after allogeneic stem cell transplantation (TCRdb year 2020). Preparation of the library involved RT-PCR. TCRdb shows the sequencer as NextSeq 550. TCRdb trimmed the raw reads at Q25, called clones with MiXCR and kept productive beta chains. Identical CDR3 protein sequences are pooled into one entry, listed with their most common genes and DNA. The sample table contains about a million distinct CDR3 sequences; only one count was recorded for under 20% of them. The top ten constitute around 6% of the sample. The source material was blood, either unsorted or a sorted T cell fraction (not recorded which). These receptors all stem from a human donor who was either an allogeneic HSCT recipient or a stem cell or donor lymphocyte infusion donor (not recorded which). It is not recorded whose cells these are; they may come from a transplant donor.

The V and J genes are TRBV12-3 or TRBV12-4 and TRBJ2-3; no firm D call. The CDR3 has 12 amino acids. CDR3 amino acids: CVSGSSTDTQYF. DNA for the CDR3: TGTGTTTCCGGTTCTAGCACAGATACGCAGTATTTT.

This clonotype was recorded a few times. V is TRBV7-3 and J is TRBJ1-2, with D perhaps TRBD1 (6 bases). Trimming pared 5 bases from V and 8 bases from J, leaving 15 bases between. Germline V CDR1 and CDR2: SGHTA, FQGTGA. The CDR3 contains 13 residues. The CDR3 DNA is TGTGCCAGCAGCATGAGACAGGACTTAGGCTACACCTTC. This encodes CASSMRQDLGYTF.

This chain connects TRBV20-1 to TRBJ1-2; D possibly corresponds to TRBD1 (5 bases). V dropped 5 bases and J dropped 8 bases, with 18 bases sitting between them. This CDR3 is 13 amino acids long. The germline gives CDR1 DFQATT, CDR2 SNEGSKA (reference sequence). CDR3 DNA sequence: TGCAGTGCTCCGAACCAGGGAAAAAAAGGCTACACCTTC. Translated: CSAPNQGKKGYTF.

The sample holds one count of this clonotype. The V gene is TRBV5-6, the J gene TRBJ2-7, with D unresolved. Trimming took 4 bases from V and 2 from J, leaving 16 bases between them. The CDR3 loop spans 15 amino acids. The germline CDR1 and CDR2 sequences are SGHDT and YYEEEE. CDR3 sequence (DNA): TGTGCCAGCAGCCACGCCATGGGCGGAACCTACGAGCAGTACTTC. Its protein is CASSHAMGGTYEQYF.

The J gene is TRBJ2-3, the V gene TRBV20-1; D possibly corresponds to TRBD2 (6 bases). This CDR3 comprises 13 residues. The ends were cut back, 6 bases at V and 6 bases at J, with 16 bases in the middle. Germline lookup yields CDR1 DFQATT and CDR2 SNEGSKA (reference sequence). The CDR3 spells CSASLIAADTQYF. The CDR3 DNA sequence: TGCAGTGCCTCTCTCATAGCGGCGGATACGCAGTATTTT.

This clonotype has just a few counts. The chain recombines TRBV27 with TRBJ2-3, with 10 bases matching TRBD2. This CDR3 has 17 residues. V dropped 0 bases and J dropped 2; count of bases not matched to a gene: 5. Germline CDR1 and CDR2: MNHEY and SMNVEV (reference sequence). CDR3: CASSLSGLAGDTDTQYF. The CDR3 DNA sequence: TGTGCCAGCAGTTTATCGGGTCTAGCGGGGGACACAGATACGCAGTATTTT.

This clonotype appeared a few times. The genes are TRBV5-1 and TRBJ2-1; 8 bases align to TRBD2. The V segment lost 0 bases and the J segment 2 bases; nucleotides outside the gene matches: 10. Germline V gene lookup returns CDR1 SGHRS and CDR2 YFSETQ. This CDR3 contains 18 residues. This CDR3 reads CASSLGETSGRTYNEQFF. DNA of the CDR3: TGCGCCAGCAGCTTGGGGGAAACTAGCGGACGTACCTACAATGAGCAGTTCTTC.

The count of this clonotype is one. The V call is TRBV6-5, the J call TRBJ2-6; D is undetermined. CDR3 length: 16 amino acids. With 0 bases removed from V and 0 bases from J, the gap between germline ends came to 6 bases. Germline-derived CDR1 and CDR2 are MNHEY and SVGAGI. The CDR3 coding sequence is TGTGCCAGCAGTTACTCGAGTGCCTCTGGGGCCAACGTCCTGACTTTC. Translation: CASSYSSASGANVLTF.

J is TRBJ2-3 and V is TRBV27; 7 bases match TRBD1. The CDR3 consists of 15 residues. With V trimmed by 5 bases and J by 0 bases, 5 bases remained unmatched. Germline values: CDR1 MNHEY, CDR2 SMNVEV (reference sequence). CDR3 bases: TGTGCCAGCAGTCCGGGACAGAGTAGCACAGATACGCAGTATTTT. As protein: CASSPGQSSTDTQYF.

This clonotype was seen ten or more times. J is TRBJ2-1 and V is TRBV7-8, with 9 bases identical to TRBD2. The J segment lost 3 bases and the V segment lost 1 base, leaving 7 bases of the junction unmatched. Germline CDR1 reads SGHVS; CDR2 reads FQNEAQ. The CDR3 is 17 amino acids. The CDR3 DNA reads TGTGCCAGCAGCTTAGGGGCTAGCGGGGAATTCTACAATGAGCAGTTCTTC. Protein: CASSLGASGEFYNEQFF.

This clonotype came up a few times. This chain links TRBV6-5 with TRBJ1-2; D is uncertain. CDR1 is MNHEY and CDR2 is SVGAGI in the germline V gene. The CDR3 is made up of 15 amino acids. V dropped 2 bases and J dropped 4 bases, with 14 bases sitting between them. CDR3 nucleotide sequence: TGTGCCAGCAGTTACGGAGGGATTGCTGGCTATGGCTACACCTTC. Its translation: CASSYGGIAGYGYTF.

The chain carries TRBV5-6 and TRBJ2-3; 8 nucleotides match TRBD2. CDR3 length: 17 residues. Germline V gives CDR1 SGHDT, CDR2 YYEEEE. Germline trimming cut 2 bases from V and 2 bases from J; bases unmatched to any gene: 10. CDR3 in amino acids: CASSFWAGGLFTDTQYF. In DNA form, the CDR3 reads TGTGCCAGCAGCTTCTGGGCGGGGGGCCTCTTCACAGATACGCAGTATTTT.

CDR3 protein: CSVEDWSVQETQYF. CDR3 nucleotide sequence: TGCAGCGTTGAAGATTGGTCAGTCCAAGAGACCCAGTACTTC. The rearrangement links TRBV29-1 to TRBJ2-5; D is ambiguous. Deletions cut 0 bases from V and 1 base from J, with 9 bases between. This CDR3 spans 14 amino acids. CDR1 and CDR2 (germline): SQVTM, ANQGSEA.

V and J are TRBV5-1 and TRBJ2-2, with D perhaps matching TRBD1 (5 bases). V was trimmed by 1 base and J by 6 bases, leaving 16 bases between them. The CDR3 covers 16 residues. CDR1 is SGHRS, CDR2 YFSETQ, per germline. Here the CDR3 DNA reads TGCGCCAGCAGCTTGAGCAGAGTAGGGGCGGCCGGGGAGCTGTTTTTT. Its protein product is CASSLSRVGAAGELFF. Complete variable domain (other parts from reference TRBV5-1 and TRBJ2-2): KAGVTQTPRYLIKTRGQQVTLSCSPISGHRSVSWYQQTPGQGLQFLFEYFSETQRNKGNFPGRFSGRQFSNSRSEMNVSTLELGDSALYLCASSLSRVGAAGELFFGEGSRLTVL.

V usage is TRBV4-3 and J usage is TRBJ2-7; D unclear. Trimming took off 0 bases at V and 3 bases at J, with 9 bases between the two ends. Germline V gene data show CDR1 as LGHNA and CDR2 as YSLEER. The CDR3 is made up of 14 amino acids. As DNA, the CDR3 is TGCGCCAGCAGCCAAGATTTTGACCTCTACGAGCAGTACTTC. Its translation: CASSQDFDLYEQYF.

The chain uses TRBV13 and TRBJ2-7, with D perhaps matching TRBD2 (5 bases). The CDR3 loop spans 16 amino acids. V was trimmed by 6 bases and J by 2 bases, leaving 20 bases between them. Germline values: CDR1 PRHDT, CDR2 FYEKMQ (reference sequence). The CDR3 protein is CASSHPEGRVTYEQYF. The CDR3 bases are TGTGCCAGCAGTCACCCCGAGGGTAGGGTCACCTACGAGCAGTACTTC. The entire variable domain, with the rest obtained from reference TRBV13 and TRBJ2-7, is as follows: AAGVIQSPRHLIKEKRETATLKCYPIPRHDTVYWYQQGPGQDPQFLISFYEKMQSDKGSIPDRFSAQQFSDYHSELNMSSLELGDSALYFCASSHPEGRVTYEQYFGPGTRLTVT.

This clonotype was observed a handful of times. CDR3 loop: CASSLPLRDNTEAFF. DNA for the CDR3: TGTGCCAGCAGTCTGCCCCTCAGGGACAATACTGAAGCTTTCTTT. The V and J genes are TRBV6-1 and TRBJ1-1; a weak D match, TRBD1 (6 bases). Germline V gene sequence: CDR1 MNHNS, CDR2 SASEGT. The CDR3 loop spans 15 amino acids. The V end lost 5 bases, the J end lost 5 bases, and 18 bases lay between the germline ends.

This clonotype came up a few times. The chain links TRBV12-3 or TRBV12-4 to TRBJ1-5; D remains ambiguous. V shed 3 bases and J shed 4 bases, with 13 bases lying between them. There are 15 residues in the CDR3. Here the CDR3 DNA reads TGTGCCAGCAGTTTCTCGAGGTTATGGAATCAGCCCCAGCATTTT. It codes for CASSFSRLWNQPQHF.

This clonotype was picked up a small number of times. The V and J genes are TRBV11-1 and TRBJ1-1, with D unclear. From germline, CDR1 is SGHAT and CDR2 FQDESV (reference sequence). The CDR3 has 13 amino acids. The V and J ends lost 5 bases and 3 bases respectively, with 10 bases between them. DNA for the CDR3: TGTGCCAGCAGCCCGCGTGTCGACACTGAAGCTTTCTTT. It is translated as CASSPRVDTEAFF.

The rearrangement links TRBV12-3 or TRBV12-4 to TRBJ2-2; 7 bases are a match to TRBD2. V lost 4 bases, J lost 4 bases, and 3 bases stayed unmatched. This CDR3 contains 14 residues. The CDR3 bases are TGTGCCAGCAGTTGGGGGGGATTCACCGGGGAGCTGTTTTTT. Translating it yields CASSWGGFTGELFF.

This clonotype was detected ten times or more. The chain employs TRBV5-1 and TRBJ1-1; D is ambiguous. Germline assignment: CDR1 SGHRS and CDR2 YFSETQ. CDR3 length equals 15 residues. Trimming left V 0 bases short and J 1 base short, with 10 bases between. Here the CDR3 reads CASSLAGSGNTEAFF. CDR3 coding DNA: TGCGCCAGCAGCTTGGCTGGGTCGGGGAACACTGAAGCTTTCTTT. The full variable domain, its missing parts supplied by reference TRBV5-1 and TRBJ1-1, is KAGVTQTPRYLIKTRGQQVTLSCSPISGHRSVSWYQQTPGQGLQFLFEYFSETQRNKGNFPGRFSGRQFSNSRSEMNVSTLELGDSALYLCASSLAGSGNTEAFFGQGTRLTVV.

The chain couples TRBV20-1 to TRBJ2-5; D is ambiguous. The CDR3 sequence is 13 residues long. CDR1 DFQATT and CDR2 SNEGSKA come from the germline V gene (reference sequence). Trimming took 1 base from V and 5 from J, leaving 11 bases between them. DNA for the CDR3: TGCAGTGCTAGAGGCCTTTCTACTGAGACCCAGTACTTC. Protein sequence: CSARGLSTETQYF.

The sample holds a few counts of this clonotype. This chain connects TRBV11-2 to TRBJ2-2, with unresolved D. Trimming pared 3 bases from V and 3 bases from J, leaving 20 bases between. CDR1 is SGHAT, CDR2 FQNNGV, per germline. CDR3 length: 18 amino acids. The CDR3 DNA is TGTGCCAGCAGCTTTGTGCGTCGAAACCGACCGTACACCGGGGAGCTGTTTTTT. Residues: CASSFVRRNRPYTGELFF.

The rearrangement links TRBV10-3 to TRBJ2-6; D ambiguous. Trimming shortened V by 4 bases and J by 2 bases, and 15 bases separated the two germline ends. This CDR3 spans 17 amino acids. Germline V gene lookup returns CDR1 ENHRY and CDR2 SYGVKD. The CDR3 is CAISGSIQNTGANVLTF. The CDR3, as DNA: TGTGCCATCAGTGGATCGATCCAAAACACTGGGGCCAACGTCCTGACTTTC.